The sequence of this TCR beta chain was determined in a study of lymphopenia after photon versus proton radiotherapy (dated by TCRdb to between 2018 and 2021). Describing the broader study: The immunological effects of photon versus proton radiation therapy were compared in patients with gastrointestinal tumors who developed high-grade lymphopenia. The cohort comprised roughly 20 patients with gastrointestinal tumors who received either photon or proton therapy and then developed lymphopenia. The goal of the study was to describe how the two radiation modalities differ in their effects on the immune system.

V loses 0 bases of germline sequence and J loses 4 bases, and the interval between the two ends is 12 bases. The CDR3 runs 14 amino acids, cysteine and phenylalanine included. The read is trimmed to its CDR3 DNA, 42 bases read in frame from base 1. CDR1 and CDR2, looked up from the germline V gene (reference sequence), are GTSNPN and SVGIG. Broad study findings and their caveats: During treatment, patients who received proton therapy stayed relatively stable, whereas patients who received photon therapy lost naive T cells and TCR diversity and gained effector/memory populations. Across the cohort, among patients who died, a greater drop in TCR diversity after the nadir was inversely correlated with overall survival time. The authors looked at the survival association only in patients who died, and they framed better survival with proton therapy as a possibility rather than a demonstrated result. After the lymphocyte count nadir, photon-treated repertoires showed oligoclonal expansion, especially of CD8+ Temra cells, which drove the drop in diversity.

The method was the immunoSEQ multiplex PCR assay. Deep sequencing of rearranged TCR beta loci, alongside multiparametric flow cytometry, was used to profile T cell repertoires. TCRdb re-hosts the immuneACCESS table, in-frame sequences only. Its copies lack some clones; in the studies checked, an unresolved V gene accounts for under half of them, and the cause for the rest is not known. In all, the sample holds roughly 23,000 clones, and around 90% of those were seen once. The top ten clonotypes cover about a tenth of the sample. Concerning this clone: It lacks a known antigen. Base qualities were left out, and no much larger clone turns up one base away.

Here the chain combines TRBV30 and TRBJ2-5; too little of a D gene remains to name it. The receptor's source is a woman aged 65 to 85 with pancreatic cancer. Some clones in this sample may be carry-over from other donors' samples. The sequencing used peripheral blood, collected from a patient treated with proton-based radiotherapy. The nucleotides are TGTGCCTGGAGTGTGGCAGCCACGAGAGAGACCCAGTACTTC. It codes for CAWSVAATRETQYF.